What follows are 32 T cell receptor beta chains derived from one specimen sequenced in a study of control samples from healthy donors and cancer patients. Some clones are missing from TCRdb's copy, which holds only in-frame ones; the method was immunoSEQ multiplex PCR. The sample has more than 90,000 clones, approximately 90% seen once; the top ten hold 7.8%. The specimen was blood. The receptor set was obtained from a man aged 25 to 40 in good health.

This chain uses TRBV24-1 with TRBJ2-3; D might be TRBD1 (6 bases). The CDR3 spans 16 residues. V lost 4 bases and J 4 bases, leaving 17 bases between the germline ends. Germline V gives CDR1 KGHDR, CDR2 SFDVKD. CDR3 residues: CATSDPTGSGADTQYF. In DNA, the CDR3 is TGTGCCACCAGTGACCCGACAGGCTCAGGGGCAGATACGCAGTATTTT.

J is TRBJ1-1 and V is TRBV18, with TRBD1 as a possible D gene (5 bases). The V gene lost 3 bases and the J gene lost 4 bases, with 12 bases spanning the gap. CDR1 KGHSH and CDR2 LQKENI come from the germline V gene. The length of the CDR3 is 14 residues. CDR3 DNA sequence: TGTGCCAGCTCACCCCCAGCGGGGGGCACTGAAGCTTTCTTT. It yields the protein CASSPPAGGTEAFF.

This chain joins TRBV13 and TRBJ1-4; tentative D call: TRBD1 (5 bases). Trimming removed 4 bases at V and 4 bases at J, with 10 bases between. This CDR3 is built from 14 residues. Germline loops: CDR1 PRHDT, CDR2 FYEKMQ (reference sequence). CDR3 protein: CASSSREVNEKLFF. In DNA, the CDR3 is TGTGCCAGCAGCTCCAGGGAGGTTAATGAAAAACTGTTTTTT.

This chain connects TRBV29-1 to TRBJ2-2, with 11 bases identical to TRBD1. The V gene's germline CDR1 is SQVTM and CDR2 ANQGSEA. This CDR3 contains 14 residues. J lost 6 bases, V lost 5 bases, and 5 bases had no gene match. The CDR3 coding sequence is TGCAGCGTTTTTGCGGGACAGGGGGCCGGGGAGCTGTTTTTT. This codes for CSVFAGQGAGELFF.

The rearrangement joins TRBV3-1 (or the pseudogene TRBV3-2) to TRBJ2-5; 12 nucleotides line up with TRBD1. CDR1 and CDR2 (germline): LGHDT, YNNKEL (reference sequence). The CDR3 covers 14 residues. V shed 2 bases, J shed 9 bases, and the junction held 4 bases outside the gene matches. The CDR3 bases are TGTGCCAGCAGCCAACGGGGACAGGGGGCGGCCCAGTACTTC. Translating gives CASSQRGQGAAQYF.

This chain joins TRBV27 and TRBJ1-6; D ambiguous. V was clipped by 1 base and J by 1 base, with 5 bases between them. The germline V gene encodes CDR1 MNHEY and CDR2 SMNVEV (reference sequence). The CDR3 loop spans 15 amino acids. The CDR3 sequence: CASSLWMSYNSPLHF. Written as DNA, the CDR3 is TGTGCCAGCAGTTTATGGATGTCCTATAATTCACCCCTCCACTTT.

The chain has TRBV7-9 and TRBJ2-1, with a weak D call TRBD2 (6 bases). The ends were cut back, 5 bases at V and 15 bases at J, with 14 bases in the middle. Germline CDR1 reads SEHNR; CDR2 reads FQNEAQ (reference sequence). The CDR3 extends over 11 amino acids. The CDR3 sequence: CASSLGLRGFF. CDR3 nucleotides: TGTGCCAGCAGCCTCGGACTAAGAGGGTTCTTC. The whole variable domain, remainder taken from reference TRBV7-9 and TRBJ2-1, is DTGVSQNPRHKITKRGQNVTFRCDPISEHNRLYWYRQTLGQGPEFLTYFQNEAQLEKSRLLSDRFSAERPKGSFSTLEIQRTEQGDSAMYLCASSLGLRGFFGPGTRLTVL.

The count of this clone is one. The genes are TRBV9 and TRBJ2-3; possible D gene TRBD1, 6 bases. The CDR3 sequence is 15 residues long. The V and J ends lost 3 bases and 2 bases respectively, with 13 bases between them. Germline assignment: CDR1 SGDLS and CDR2 YYNGEE. For the CDR3, the DNA is TGTGCCAGCAGCGCCCAGGACAGCTCCACAGATACGCAGTATTTT. Encoded protein: CASSAQDSSTDTQYF.

The chain joins TRBV19 to TRBJ2-5; TRBD2 agrees at 14 bases. This CDR3 is 18 amino acids long. V was clipped by 4 bases and J by 5 bases; unmatched bases: 12. Germline values: CDR1 LNHDA, CDR2 SQIVND (reference sequence). The CDR3 reads CASSKKTTSGRAGETQYF. In DNA, the CDR3 is TGTGCCAGTAGTAAAAAAACGACTAGCGGGAGGGCCGGTGAGACCCAGTACTTC.

Comment on this clone: Distinct nucleotide sequences in the sample also encode this CDR3. This chain links TRBV24-1 with TRBJ1-5; the D is unclear. V was trimmed by 0 bases and J by 4 bases, leaving 0 bases between them. The CDR3 is 12 residues long. The germline gives CDR1 KGHDR, CDR2 SFDVKD. The CDR3: CATSDLNQPQHF. The CDR3 DNA follows: TGTGCCACCAGTGATTTGAATCAGCCCCAGCATTTT.

The J gene is TRBJ2-1, the V gene TRBV7-8; TRBD2 matches at 8 bases. The CDR3 covers 18 residues. Germline CDR1 reads SGHVS; CDR2 reads FQNEAQ. V shed 1 base and J 9 bases; nucleotides not matched to a gene: 17. The CDR3 nucleotides read TGTGCCAGCAGCTTAGTGGGATCAGGCGGAGCGGGGGTTTTTGAGCAGTTCTTC. Translated, it gives CASSLVGSGGAGVFEQFF.

The V call is TRBV4-3, the J call TRBJ2-7, with 9 bases lining up with TRBD1. This CDR3 has 16 amino acids. The V and J ends lost 1 base and 2 bases, in that order; junction bases with no gene match: 6. Germline CDR1 is LGHNA and CDR2 is YSLEER. For the CDR3, the DNA is TGCGCCAGCAGCCAAGGGGTACAGGGGGCCCCCTACGAGCAGTACTTC. Translated, it gives CASSQGVQGAPYEQYF.

This chain uses TRBV7-9 with TRBJ2-7; D might be TRBD2 (5 bases). Germline CDR1 and CDR2: SEHNR and FQNEAQ (reference sequence). CDR3 size: 15 residues. Deletions cut 5 bases from V and 5 bases from J, with 19 bases between. This CDR3 is CASSPSYGSTDEQYF. The CDR3 bases are TGTGCCAGCAGCCCCTCCTATGGGAGTACGGACGAGCAGTACTTC.

V and J are TRBV3-1 (or the pseudogene TRBV3-2) and TRBJ2-3; 8 bases line up with TRBD2. The CDR3 has 16 amino acids. CDR1 is LGHDT, CDR2 YNNKEL, per germline (reference sequence). V gave up 0 bases and J gave up 4 bases; unmatched junction bases: 6. CDR3 residues: CASSQDLSGSADTQYF. CDR3 coding DNA: TGTGCCAGCAGCCAAGATTTAAGCGGGAGTGCAGATACGCAGTATTTT.

The chain is built from TRBV3-1 (or the pseudogene TRBV3-2) and TRBJ2-4; possibly TRBD1 for D (7 bases). V was shortened by 3 bases and J by 2 bases, with 23 bases between the two germline ends. Germline values: CDR1 LGHDT, CDR2 YNNKEL (reference sequence). The CDR3 has 19 amino acids. CDR3: CASSHPSGAGGTPKNIQYF. CDR3 DNA: TGTGCCAGCAGCCACCCTTCAGGGGCAGGGGGGACTCCCAAAAACATTCAGTACTTC.

The chain uses TRBV7-7 and TRBJ2-3, with 8 bases aligning to TRBD1. This CDR3 spans 15 amino acids. V dropped 5 bases and J dropped 1; count of bases not matched to a gene: 5. CDR1 SSHAT and CDR2 FNYEAQ come from the germline V gene (reference sequence). In DNA, the CDR3 is TGTGCCAGCAGCATGGGGACAGGCCGCACAGATACGCAGTATTTT. It translates to CASSMGTGRTDTQYF.

The chain carries TRBV19 and TRBJ2-2; D gene uncertain. V lost 6 bases and J lost 3, with 8 bases in between. The CDR3 has 13 amino acids. Per the germline V gene, CDR1 is LNHDA and CDR2 is SQIVND (reference sequence). CDR3 coding DNA: TGTGCCAGTAGCGGCCGGGACACCGGGGAGCTGTTTTTT. This encodes CASSGRDTGELFF.

The CDR3 loop is CASSTGLVQGQETQYF. The CDR3 DNA sequence: TGCGCCAGCAGCACAGGATTGGTACAGGGCCAAGAGACCCAGTACTTC. The chain joins TRBV5-1 to TRBJ2-5, with D maybe TRBD1 (6 bases). The CDR3 consists of 16 residues. V was cut by 4 bases and J by 1 base, with 17 bases left in between. The germline V gene has CDR1 SGHRS and CDR2 YFSETQ.

The rearrangement joins TRBV9 to TRBJ1-2; D gene ambiguous. Looked up from germline, CDR1 is SGDLS and CDR2 is YYNGEE. Trimming took off 1 base at V and 0 bases at J, with 16 bases between the two ends. The CDR3 has 17 residues. The CDR3 DNA reads as TGTGCCAGCAGCGTAAATATTCGGGCCGCTGCTAACTATGGCTACACCTTC. It specifies CASSVNIRAAANYGYTF.

This chain links TRBV7-2 with TRBJ1-6, with D possibly matching TRBD1 (5 bases). The CDR3 is 14 residues long. Germline CDR1 reads SGHTA; CDR2 reads FQGNSA. V lost 2 bases and J lost 7, with 9 bases in between. For the CDR3, the DNA is TGTGCCAGCAGCTTAAAACGGGGCAATTCACCCCTCCACTTT. It translates to CASSLKRGNSPLHF.

The chain carries TRBV7-8 and TRBJ1-5; perhaps TRBD1 as D (5 bases). This CDR3 has 16 residues. Germline CDR1 and CDR2: SGHVS and FQNEAQ. V shed 3 bases and J shed 7 bases, with 19 bases lying between them. CDR3: CASSLETAGLRQPQHF. Here the CDR3 DNA reads TGTGCCAGCAGCTTGGAGACAGCGGGTCTTAGGCAGCCCCAGCATTTT.

Here the CDR3 reads CASSRLRAGGLPDTQYF. The CDR3 nucleotides read TGTGCCAGCAGCCGACTGAGGGCGGGGGGCCTACCAGATACGCAGTATTTT. The genes are TRBV11-2 and TRBJ2-3; 8 positions match TRBD2. The germline V gene encodes CDR1 SGHAT and CDR2 FQNNGV. Germline trimming cut 5 bases from V and 4 bases from J; bases unmatched to any gene: 14. This CDR3 comprises 17 residues. Using reference TRBV11-2 and TRBJ2-3 for the parts outside the CDR3, the full variable domain is EAGVAQSPRYKIIEKRQSVAFWCNPISGHATLYWYQQILGQGPKLLIQFQNNGVVDDSQLPKDRFSAERLKGVDSTLKIQPAKLEDSAVYLCASSRLRAGGLPDTQYFGPGTRLTVL.

This clone was detected only once. The sample holds other DNA sequences that translate to the same CDR3. The chain recombines TRBV6-4 with TRBJ2-3, with TRBD1 matching 10 bases. The CDR3 runs to 17 residues. Germline CDR1 MRHNA, CDR2 SNTAGT. Germline trimming cut 9 bases from V and 2 bases from J; bases unmatched to any gene: 14. DNA for the CDR3: TGTGCCAGTAGCCTCAGGACCGGGACAGGGGCCACAGATACGCAGTATTTT. This gives the protein CASSLRTGTGATDTQYF.

The chain joins TRBV19 to TRBJ1-2; perhaps TRBD1 as D (5 bases). Trimming removed 7 bases from V and 8 bases from J, with 17 bases in between. Germline V gene sequence: CDR1 LNHDA, CDR2 SQIVND (reference sequence). This CDR3 comprises 13 residues. The CDR3 region is CASIYPGGDGYTF. CDR3 nucleotide sequence: TGTGCCAGTATTTACCCCGGGGGAGACGGCTACACCTTC.

V is TRBV29-1 and J is TRBJ1-3; no clear D gene. The CDR3 has 15 residues. Between the trimmed V and J ends, which lost 1 base and 2 bases, there was a span of 12 bases. The germline CDR1 and CDR2 sequences are SQVTM and ANQGSEA. CDR3 sequence reads: CSVEGDSYTGNTIYF. The CDR3 DNA reads as TGCAGCGTTGAAGGTGACTCATACACTGGAAACACCATATATTTT.

The chain recombines TRBV6-5 with TRBJ1-2; D is perhaps TRBD1 (6 bases). The germline V gene has CDR1 MNHEY and CDR2 SVGAGI. Trimming removed 5 bases at V and 4 bases at J, with 17 bases between. The CDR3 sequence is 15 residues long. The CDR3 DNA sequence: TGTGCCAGCAGTCACCGGAGGGGGATTGGCTATGGCTACACCTTC. Translating it yields CASSHRRGIGYGYTF.

V is TRBV5-1 and J is TRBJ2-7; TRBD2 is a possible D gene (5 bases). The CDR3 extends over 13 amino acids. The V gene's germline CDR1 is SGHRS and CDR2 YFSETQ. V dropped 4 bases and J dropped 4 bases, with 12 bases sitting between them. CDR3 amino acids: CASSEGPGYEQYF. In nucleotides, the CDR3 is TGCGCCAGCAGCGAGGGCCCAGGATACGAGCAGTACTTC. The full variable domain, completed using reference TRBV5-1 and TRBJ2-7, is KAGVTQTPRYLIKTRGQQVTLSCSPISGHRSVSWYQQTPGQGLQFLFEYFSETQRNKGNFPGRFSGRQFSNSRSEMNVSTLELGDSALYLCASSEGPGYEQYFGPGTRLTVT.

The V and J genes are TRBV2 and TRBJ2-1; possibly TRBD1 or TRBD2 for D (5 bases each). Trimming stripped 7 bases from V and 6 bases from J, with 13 bases between. The CDR3 runs 13 residues. CDR1 is SNHLY and CDR2 is FYNNEI in the germline V gene. The CDR3 coding sequence is TGTGCCAGCATTCTCGGGACCTTCAATGAGCAGTTCTTC. Protein sequence: CASILGTFNEQFF.

The chain joins TRBV28 to TRBJ1-3, with TRBD1 as a possible D gene (5 bases). Germline loops: CDR1 MDHEN, CDR2 SYDVKM. CDR3 length: 16 residues. Trimming shortened V by 4 bases and J by 0 bases, and 13 bases separated the two germline ends. CDR3 sequence (DNA): TGTGCCAGCAGTTCCTTAGGACACTCCTCTGGAAACACCATATATTTT. It translates to CASSSLGHSSGNTIYF.

J is TRBJ1-1 and V is TRBV7-5. TRBV7-5 is labeled a pseudogene. This CDR3 comprises 15 residues. CDR3 bases: TGTGTCAGAAGCTTCCGGACGAAGGGACTTAGTGAAGCTTTCTTT. Its translation: CVRSFRTKGLSEAFF.

This chain connects TRBV6-5 to TRBJ2-1, with 12 nucleotides matching TRBD2. Germline CDR1 MNHEY, CDR2 SVGAGI. The CDR3 is made up of 14 amino acids. V shed 6 bases, J shed 9 bases, and the junction held 6 bases outside the gene matches. DNA for the CDR3: TGTGCCAGCAGCGGACTAGCGGGATGGGCTGAGCAGTTCTTC. This sequence encodes CASSGLAGWAEQFF.

The V gene is TRBV28, the J gene TRBJ2-7; D might be TRBD1 (6 bases). CDR3 size: 15 residues. The V gene lost 5 bases and the J gene lost 5 bases, with 19 bases spanning the gap. Germline V CDR1 and CDR2: MDHEN, SYDVKM. As DNA, the CDR3 is TGTGCCAGCAGTCCCCGCCGCATGACAGGCAACGAGCAGTACGTC. This translates into CASSPRRMTGNEQYV.